The present T cell receptor beta chain was sequenced within a study of identical twins. Trimming at V came to 1 base and at J to 3 bases, leaving 8 bases not matched to a gene. CDR3 length: 17 residues. From germline, CDR1 is SGHTA and CDR2 FQGNSA. cDNA molecules carried unique molecular identifiers, and template switching added a universal primer site. MiXCR, run by TCRdb on the 5' RACE reads, gives a single entry per CDR3 protein. The table shows about 890,000 distinct CDR3 sequences, with 9% to 15% occurring only once. This clonotype was seen a handful of times. These data were also filed under a second study, of yellow fever vaccine responses in identical twins. As reported in that work: Reported findings indicate that twins' vaccine T cell responses seemed partially convergent, partially personalized.

The rearrangement joins TRBV7-2 to TRBJ2-3; 9 bases agree with TRBD1. Sequenced material: PBMCs. This receptor was taken from a woman in her late teens or twenties in good health. The chain's CDR3 is CASSLGVGQGGTDTQYF. CDR3 DNA: TGTGCCAGCAGCTTAGGAGTGGGACAGGGTGGGACAGATACGCAGTATTTT.